Reported below is one T cell receptor beta chain. Antigen: not known. This sample stems from a study of cytomegalovirus exposure and HLA in healthy donors. Points from the study as a whole: Follow-up analysis later connected one missense variant in DCLRE1C with trimming of TCR beta V- and J-genes. The study listed roughly 150 cytomegalovirus-associated TCR beta chains. 87-base-pair reads could not separate some V segments, including TRBV6-2 and TRBV6-3. Common viral pathogens seemed to be connected with several of the most significant clusters, according to a later analysis.

Amplification used 60 Vbeta primers and 13 Jbeta primers. This table comes from immunoSEQ multiplex PCR, and its TCRdb copy is limited to in-frame clones, with some not included. The table lists about 170,000 clones, roughly 67% of them singletons. Per germline, CDR1 MNHEY and CDR2 SVGAGI. The CDR3 sequence is 15 residues long. V was clipped by 7 bases and J by 1 base, with 16 bases between them. Sequencing used PBMCs. This sequence was found in a woman aged 18-30 years in good health and CMV-seropositive. The chain joins TRBV6-5 to TRBJ2-5, with no clear D. This CDR3 reads CASKFGRLIQETQYF. The CDR3 coding sequence is TGTGCCAGCAAGTTCGGCAGACTTATCCAAGAGACCCAGTACTTC.